Presented here are 17 T cell receptor beta chains from one specimen sequenced in a study of CD8+ T cells in alopecia areata. Treatment defined: oral pan-JAK inhibitor, 5-10 mg twice daily. Reverse transcribed after extraction, RNA yielded cDNA as the sequencing template. Profiling relied on immunoSEQ multiplex PCR, and the TCRdb table lists in-frame clones only, not all of them. This repertoire shows fewer than 250,000 clones, approximately 45% found once; its top ten account for over 2.5%. Sequencing was performed on CD4+ T cells sorted from blood, taken at approximately week 36, from a patient treated with tofacitinib. Receptors were obtained from a human donor with alopecia areata.

This clone was seen a few times. The chain has TRBV29-1 and TRBJ2-1, with TRBD2 as a possible D gene (6 bases). Between the trimmed V and J ends, which lost 7 bases and 0 bases, there was a span of 13 bases. The CDR3 length is 14 residues. In germline, CDR1 is SQVTM, CDR2 ANQGSEA. The CDR3 spells CSAREAGSYNEQFF. As DNA, the CDR3 is TGCAGCGCCAGGGAAGCGGGCTCCTACAATGAGCAGTTCTTC.

With respect to this clone: Sequence at one end of the junction differs from germline and may be a read error. V is TRBV7-2 and J is TRBJ2-3; no reliable D call. The germline V gene encodes CDR1 SGHTA and CDR2 FQGNSA. The CDR3 is 13 residues long. The CDR3 nucleotides are TGTGCCAGCAGCTTACTTCGTGACCTCGAACCGAATTTT. The encoded protein is CASSLLRDLEPNF.

V and J are TRBV5-4 and TRBJ2-3, with D possibly being TRBD2 (6 bases). Germline CDR1 and CDR2: SGHNT and YYREEE (reference sequence). This CDR3 region has 15 residues. V was trimmed by 0 bases and J by 4 bases, leaving 12 bases between them. CDR3 region: CASSLAGLRADTQYF. CDR3 nucleotide sequence: TGTGCCAGCAGCTTGGCCGGACTACGGGCAGATACGCAGTATTTT.

This clone was detected a few times. The V call is TRBV27, the J call TRBJ2-7; no definite D call. The germline V gene has CDR1 MNHEY and CDR2 SMNVEV (reference sequence). V lost 6 bases and J 2 bases, leaving 14 bases between the germline ends. The CDR3 extends over 14 amino acids. The CDR3 region is CASRGRLSPYEQYF. The CDR3 DNA reads TGTGCCAGCAGGGGTAGGTTAAGTCCCTACGAGCAGTACTTC.

The rearrangement joins TRBV29-1 to TRBJ1-2; 7 bases align to TRBD1. Germline V gives CDR1 SQVTM, CDR2 ANQGSEA. CDR3 length: 13 residues. J lost 1 base, V lost 6 bases, and 5 bases had no gene match. The CDR3 spells CSVDDRVNYGYTF. The CDR3 nucleotides read TGCAGCGTGGACGACAGGGTTAACTATGGCTACACCTTC. The whole variable domain, remainder taken from reference TRBV29-1 and TRBJ1-2, is SAVISQKPSRDICQRGTSLTIQCQVDSQVTMMFWYRQQPGQSLTLIATANQGSEATYESGFVIDKFPISRPNLTFSTLTVSNMSPEDSSIYLCSVDDRVNYGYTFGSGTRLTVV.

This rearrangement joins TRBV7-8 to TRBJ2-7, with D possibly TRBD2 on 7 matching bases. The germline V and J ends were trimmed by 5 bases and 2 bases, with 19 bases remaining between them. Germline CDR1 reads SGHVS; CDR2 reads FQNEAQ. This CDR3 is built from 16 residues. CDR3 nucleotide sequence: TGTGCCAGCAGCCCCCGTTTGGGGGAGGGGGCCTACGAGCAGTACTTC. This translates into CASSPRLGEGAYEQYF.

Only one count was recorded for this clone. This chain uses TRBV7-9 with TRBJ1-5; D is perhaps TRBD1 (6 bases). V was clipped by 5 bases and J by 3 bases, with 11 bases between them. The germline V gene encodes CDR1 SEHNR and CDR2 FQNEAQ (reference sequence). The CDR3 runs to 14 residues. The DNA for the CDR3 is TGTGCCAGCAGCCCGGACAGCTTCAATCAGCCCCAGCATTTT. Its translation: CASSPDSFNQPQHF.

This clone was observed at least ten times. The rearrangement joins TRBV4-1 to TRBJ2-7; 10 bases are a match to TRBD2. Germline trimming cut 1 base from V and 1 base from J; bases unmatched to any gene: 4. The CDR3 is made up of 16 amino acids. Germline CDR1 and CDR2: MGHRA and YSYEKL. CDR3 coding DNA: TGCGCCAGCAGCCAAGGGTCTAGCGGGAGTTCCTACGAGCAGTACTTC. Protein product: CASSQGSSGSSYEQYF.

The table lists this clone with a few counts. The same CDR3 is also encoded by other DNA sequences in this sample. The chain recombines TRBV7-9 with TRBJ2-5, with TRBD1 matching 7 bases. The V and J ends lost 4 bases and 4 bases, in that order; junction bases with no gene match: 3. CDR3 length equals 13 residues. CDR1 and CDR2 from the germline V gene are SEHNR and FQNEAQ (reference sequence). The CDR3 nucleotides are TGTGCCAGCAGCTCTACAGGGGTAGAGACCCAGTACTTC. This sequence encodes CASSSTGVETQYF.

This clone was counted only a few times. The chain uses TRBV7-6 and TRBJ2-3; D is ambiguous. V was trimmed by 1 base and J by 1 base, leaving 3 bases between them. This CDR3 is built from 13 residues. The germline V gene encodes CDR1 SGHVS and CDR2 FNYEAQ. CDR3 sequence reads: CASSLVGTDTQYF. The DNA of the CDR3 is TGTGCCAGCAGCTTAGTTGGCACAGATACGCAGTATTTT.

The V call is TRBV29-1, the J call TRBJ1-2; D call uncertain. V dropped 7 bases and J dropped 8 bases, with 20 bases sitting between them. The CDR3 covers 13 residues. Germline V gene data show CDR1 as SQVTM and CDR2 as ANQGSEA. The DNA for the CDR3 is TGCAGCGCCCTGGCGGCAGATTCAGGCGGCTACACCTTC. The encoded protein is CSALAADSGGYTF.

The genes are TRBV5-1 and TRBJ1-1; 11 nucleotides match TRBD1. The CDR3 length is 15 residues. The germline V gene encodes CDR1 SGHRS and CDR2 YFSETQ. V was pared by 3 bases and J by 1 base, with 2 bases of the junction left unmatched. CDR3 amino acids: CASSSGTGGNTEAFF. The CDR3 region has the DNA TGCGCCAGCAGCTCCGGGACAGGGGGGAACACTGAAGCTTTCTTT.

The rearrangement uses TRBV5-1 and TRBJ1-3; no clear D gene. Trimming pared 4 bases from V and 0 bases from J, leaving 5 bases between. There are 13 residues in the CDR3. The germline CDR1 and CDR2 sequences are SGHRS and YFSETQ. The CDR3 region is CASSQSSGNTIYF. In DNA form, the CDR3 reads TGCGCCAGCAGCCAGAGCTCTGGAAACACCATATATTTT.

This clone was seen once. The chain joins TRBV18 to TRBJ2-4; weak D call: TRBD1 (5 bases). Germline V gene sequence: CDR1 KGHSH, CDR2 LQKENI. This CDR3 spans 15 amino acids. Trimming took off 6 bases at V and 5 bases at J, with 17 bases between the two ends. CDR3: CASSTQGLDENIQYF. The CDR3 region has the DNA TGTGCCAGCTCTACTCAGGGCCTGGACGAAAACATTCAGTACTTC.

The genes are TRBV6-6 and TRBJ1-5; perhaps TRBD1 as D (5 bases). Between the trimmed V and J ends, which lost 6 bases and 2 bases, there was a span of 14 bases. This CDR3 is 15 amino acids long. Germline CDR1 and CDR2: MNHNY and SVGAGI (reference sequence). The CDR3 nucleotides are TGTGCCAGCAGCCTCAAGAGGGACGGCAATCAGCCCCAGCATTTT. It encodes CASSLKRDGNQPQHF.

J is TRBJ1-2 and V is TRBV4-3, with no clear D. Germline lookup yields CDR1 LGHNA and CDR2 YSLEER. Trimming cost V 1 base and J 8 bases, with 14 bases left between them. The CDR3 is made up of 14 amino acids. In DNA, the CDR3 is TGCGCCAGCAGCCAAGCTGGGTGGTTTGGGGGCTACACCTTC. Amino acids: CASSQAGWFGGYTF.

The chain combines TRBV4-3 with TRBJ2-1; D is ambiguous. The CDR3 length is 16 residues. The V end was cut by 0 bases, the J end by 8 bases, with 17 bases between. Germline V CDR1 and CDR2: LGHNA, YSLEER. The CDR3 region is CASSQEGPVGVDEQFF. DNA of the CDR3: TGCGCCAGCAGCCAAGAAGGACCCGTGGGTGTGGATGAGCAGTTCTTC.